A single sample gave rise to the 15 T cell receptor beta chains below, sequenced in a study of blood T cells in healthy people across ages. The authors ran a second PCR of roughly 6 to 12 cycles using a sample-barcoded 5' primer and a J-beta primer mix. Each CDR3 protein is one row after TCRdb ran MiXCR on the 5' RACE reads. The sample holds about 1,500,000 distinct CDR3 sequences, 28% seen once. Sequencing input: blood. The receptor source for this set is a woman in her thirties in good health.

The table lists this clonotype with many counts. This chain uses TRBV12-3 or TRBV12-4 with TRBJ2-1, with no clear D. The CDR3 runs 17 residues. V shed 6 bases and J shed 0 bases, with 18 bases lying between them. The CDR3 DNA follows: TGTGCCAGCAGGCCGAGGCGTGGCCAGAGCTCCTACAATGAGCAGTTCTTC. It codes for CASRPRRGQSSYNEQFF.

V is TRBV7-2 and J is TRBJ2-3; D is uncertain. CDR3 length: 13 residues. Germline CDR1 and CDR2: SGHTA and FQGNSA. With 5 bases removed from V and 10 bases from J, the gap between germline ends came to 16 bases. CDR3 sequence: CASSIETGLAQYF. CDR3 DNA: TGTGCCAGCAGCATCGAGACGGGCCTCGCGCAGTATTTT. Based on the CDR3 plus reference TRBV7-2 and TRBJ2-3, the full variable domain is GAGVSQSPSNKVTEKGKDVELRCDPISGHTALYWYRQSLGQGLEFLIYFQGNSAPDKSGLPSDRFSAERTGGSVSTLTIQRTQQEDSAVYLCASSIETGLAQYFGPGTRLTVL.

This clonotype was observed a handful of times. This may stem from a read error, because a much larger clone lies one nucleotide away. This chain links TRBV6-5 with TRBJ2-1; 10 bases match TRBD2. Looked up from germline, CDR1 is MNHEY and CDR2 is SVGAGI. This CDR3 contains 15 residues. Here the CDR3 reads CASSQTSGVYNGQFF. CDR3 sequence (DNA): TGTGCCAGCAGTCAAACTAGCGGGGTCTACAATGGGCAGTTCTTC.

This clonotype has at least ten counts. The V gene is TRBV6-6, the J gene TRBJ2-7; tentative D call: TRBD2 (6 bases). The CDR3 extends over 14 amino acids. V lost 0 bases and J lost 0, with 6 bases in between. From germline, CDR1 is MNHNY and CDR2 SVGAGI (reference sequence). The DNA for the CDR3 is TGTGCCAGCAGTTACTCGACTAGCTCCTACGAGCAGTACTTC. Translating it yields CASSYSTSSYEQYF.

At least ten counts were recorded for this clonotype. One junction end disagrees with the germline gene, perhaps due to a read error. This chain joins TRBV10-1 and TRBJ2-5, with 7 bases fitting TRBD1. Germline values: CDR1 WNHNN, CDR2 SYGVQD (reference sequence). The CDR3 has 15 residues. This chain's CDR3 is CASIESDRDQETQYF. In DNA, the CDR3 is TGCGCCAGCATTGAGTCAGACAGGGACCAAGAGACCCAGTACTTC.

This chain connects TRBV5-4 to TRBJ2-3; D possibly uses TRBD1 or TRBD2 (6 bases each). CDR3 size: 15 residues. The V gene lost 3 bases and the J gene lost 5 bases, with 16 bases spanning the gap. CDR1 is SGHNT and CDR2 is YYREEE in the germline V gene (reference sequence). The CDR3 DNA sequence: TGTGCCAGCAGCTCGGGGGCCAGTTTTAAAGATACGCAGTATTTT. Amino acid sequence: CASSSGASFKDTQYF.

The chain couples TRBV27 to TRBJ2-7; D perhaps matches TRBD1 (6 bases). The CDR3 covers 13 residues. Trimming shortened V by 10 bases and J by 3 bases, and 16 bases separated the two germline ends. The germline V gene has CDR1 MNHEY and CDR2 SMNVEV (reference sequence). In nucleotides, the CDR3 is TGTGCCACCTGGGGGCAGGGCCGCTACGAGCAGTACTTC. Amino acids: CATWGQGRYEQYF.

The CDR3 reads CSASGRLQETQYF. The CDR3 region has the DNA TGCAGCGCCTCTGGTCGGTTACAAGAGACCCAGTACTTC. The chain couples TRBV29-1 to TRBJ2-5; no firm D call. This CDR3 comprises 13 residues. The V and J ends lost 7 bases and 2 bases respectively, with 14 bases between them. Germline V lookup: CDR1 SQVTM, CDR2 ANQGSEA.

The rearrangement uses TRBV28 and TRBJ1-2, with 8 bases lining up with TRBD1. The V gene's germline CDR1 is MDHEN and CDR2 SYDVKM. V lost 5 bases, J lost 3 bases, and 5 bases stayed unmatched. This CDR3 has 14 residues. This CDR3 is CASSQTGAYYGYTF. In DNA, the CDR3 is TGTGCCAGCAGTCAGACAGGGGCCTACTATGGCTACACCTTC.

This clonotype has more than one count but fewer than ten. The gene calls are TRBV30 and TRBJ1-2, with D hard to call. V was shortened by 4 bases and J by 4 bases, with 19 bases between the two germline ends. The CDR3 is 15 amino acids. Germline CDR1 reads GTSNPN; CDR2 reads SVGIG (reference sequence). The CDR3 is CAWNAGLTASYGYTF. The CDR3 DNA follows: TGTGCCTGGAATGCGGGCCTAACCGCTAGCTATGGCTACACCTTC. The variable domain in full, with the rest retrieved from reference TRBV30 and TRBJ1-2, is SQTIHQWPATLVQPVGSPLSLECTVEGTSNPNLYWYRQAAGRGLQLLFYSVGIGQISSEVPQNLSASRPQDRQFILSSKKLLLSDSGFYLCAWNAGLTASYGYTFGSGTRLTVV.

For the CDR3, the DNA is TGTGCCAGCAGCTTAGGAGGAGGCGGGGAGACTGAAGCTTTCTTT. The encoded protein is CASSLGGGGETEAFF. This sequence joins TRBV11-2 and TRBJ1-1; D is unclear. Germline V gene data show CDR1 as SGHAT and CDR2 as FQNNGV. Deletions cut 1 base from V and 5 bases from J, with 14 bases between. CDR3 length: 15 residues.

V and J are TRBV29-1 and TRBJ2-3, with D unclear. Trimming pared 5 bases from V and 10 bases from J, leaving 19 bases between. The CDR3 is 13 amino acids. CDR1 and CDR2 from the germline V gene are SQVTM and ANQGSEA. The CDR3 bases are TGCAGCGTTAAAAGGCAGTCTGAGGATGCGCAGTATTTT. Its protein is CSVKRQSEDAQYF.

The chain recombines TRBV5-6 with TRBJ2-1; TRBD2 matches 7 bases. The junction had 3 bases not matched to a gene; V was cut back by 2 bases and J by 4 bases. Germline lookup yields CDR1 SGHDT and CDR2 YYEEEE. This CDR3 is built from 14 residues. DNA for the CDR3: TGTGCCAGCAGCTTTCTAGCGGTGTACAATGAGCAGTTCTTC. It yields the protein CASSFLAVYNEQFF.

The chain recombines TRBV6-2 or TRBV6-3 with TRBJ2-3, with a weak D call TRBD1 (5 bases). The length of the CDR3 is 14 residues. Germline V CDR1 and CDR2: MNHEY, SVGEGT. Deletions cut 1 base from V and 4 bases from J, with 9 bases between. CDR3: CASSYFQGPDTQYF. The CDR3 bases are TGTGCCAGCAGTTACTTTCAGGGCCCAGATACGCAGTATTTT.

This clonotype was seen a few times. The rearrangement uses TRBV5-1 and TRBJ2-1, with a weak D call TRBD1 (8 bases). Germline CDR1 is SGHRS and CDR2 is YFSETQ. This CDR3 region has 16 residues. Between the trimmed V and J ends, which lost 0 bases and 4 bases, there was a span of 14 bases. The CDR3 DNA is TGCGCCAGCAGCTTGGAGCCACAGGGGGGGTACAATGAGCAGTTCTTC. Translating gives CASSLEPQGGYNEQFF.